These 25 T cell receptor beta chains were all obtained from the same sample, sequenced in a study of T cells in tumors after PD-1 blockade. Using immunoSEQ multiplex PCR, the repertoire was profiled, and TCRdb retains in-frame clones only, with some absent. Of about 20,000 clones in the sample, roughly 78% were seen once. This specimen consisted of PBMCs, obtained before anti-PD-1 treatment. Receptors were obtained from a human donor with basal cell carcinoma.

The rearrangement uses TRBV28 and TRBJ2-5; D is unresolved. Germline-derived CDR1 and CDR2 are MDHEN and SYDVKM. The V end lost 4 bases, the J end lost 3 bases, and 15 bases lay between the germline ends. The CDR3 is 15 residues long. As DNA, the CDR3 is TGTGCCAGCAGTTCGCTGCCGACTTTAAAAGAGACCCAGTACTTC. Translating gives CASSSLPTLKETQYF.

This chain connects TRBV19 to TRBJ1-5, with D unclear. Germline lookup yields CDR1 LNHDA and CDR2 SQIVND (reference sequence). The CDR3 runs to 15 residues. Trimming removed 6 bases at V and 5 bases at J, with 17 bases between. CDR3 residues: CASSSNVGEYQPQHF. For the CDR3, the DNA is TGTGCCAGTAGCTCCAATGTCGGGGAGTATCAGCCCCAGCATTTT.

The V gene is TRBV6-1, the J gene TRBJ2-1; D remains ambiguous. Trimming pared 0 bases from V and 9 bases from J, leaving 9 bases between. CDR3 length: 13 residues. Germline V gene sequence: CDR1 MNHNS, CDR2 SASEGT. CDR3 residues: CASSEAQRTEQFF. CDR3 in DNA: TGTGCCAGCAGTGAAGCGCAGAGAACTGAGCAGTTCTTC.

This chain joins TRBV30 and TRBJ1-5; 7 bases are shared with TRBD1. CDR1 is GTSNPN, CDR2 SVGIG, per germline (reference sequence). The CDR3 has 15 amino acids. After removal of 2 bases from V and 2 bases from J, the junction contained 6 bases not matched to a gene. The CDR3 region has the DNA TGTGCCTGGAGTATGGTAGGGGGCGGCAATCAGCCCCAGCATTTT. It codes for CAWSMVGGGNQPQHF.

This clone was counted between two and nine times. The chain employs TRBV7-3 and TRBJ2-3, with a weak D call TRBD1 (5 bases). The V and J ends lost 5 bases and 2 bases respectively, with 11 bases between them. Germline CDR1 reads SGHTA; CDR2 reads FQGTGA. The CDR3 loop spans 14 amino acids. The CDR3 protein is CASSKGQITDTQYF. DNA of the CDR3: TGTGCCAGCAGCAAGGGGCAAATCACAGATACGCAGTATTTT.

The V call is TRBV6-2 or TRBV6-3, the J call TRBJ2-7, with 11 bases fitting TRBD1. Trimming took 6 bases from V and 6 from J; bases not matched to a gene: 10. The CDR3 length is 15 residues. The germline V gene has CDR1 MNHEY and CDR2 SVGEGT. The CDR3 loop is CASSRFRDRGSEQYF. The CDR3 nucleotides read TGTGCCAGCAGCCGATTTCGGGACAGGGGGAGCGAGCAGTACTTC.

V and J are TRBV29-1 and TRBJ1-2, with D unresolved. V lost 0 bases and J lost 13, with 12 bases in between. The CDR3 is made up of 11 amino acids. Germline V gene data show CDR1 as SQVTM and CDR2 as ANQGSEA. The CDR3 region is CSVEDLRLSTF. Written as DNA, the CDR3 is TGCAGCGTTGAAGATCTTAGGTTATCCACCTTC.

The CDR3, as DNA: TGTGCCAGCAGTTACGCCATCGGGGGTAATACGCAGTATTTT. Translating it yields CASSYAIGGNTQYF. This rearrangement joins TRBV6-5 to TRBJ2-3, with D possibly TRBD2 on 6 matching bases. V was cut by 2 bases and J by 7 bases, with 13 bases left in between. This CDR3 has 14 residues. Germline CDR1 reads MNHEY; CDR2 reads SVGAGI.

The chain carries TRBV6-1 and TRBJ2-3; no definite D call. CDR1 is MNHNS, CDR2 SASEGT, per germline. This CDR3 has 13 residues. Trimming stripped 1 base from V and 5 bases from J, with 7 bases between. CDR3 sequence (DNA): TGTGCCAGCAGTGAAGGAAACTTAGATACGCAGTATTTT. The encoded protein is CASSEGNLDTQYF.

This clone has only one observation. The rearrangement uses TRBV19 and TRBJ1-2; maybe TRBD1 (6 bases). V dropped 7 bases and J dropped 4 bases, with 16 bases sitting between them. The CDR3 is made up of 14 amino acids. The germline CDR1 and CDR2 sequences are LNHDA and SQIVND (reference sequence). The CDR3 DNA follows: TGTGCCAGTACCTATCACGAGGGGGTCTATGGCTACACCTTC. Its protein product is CASTYHEGVYGYTF.

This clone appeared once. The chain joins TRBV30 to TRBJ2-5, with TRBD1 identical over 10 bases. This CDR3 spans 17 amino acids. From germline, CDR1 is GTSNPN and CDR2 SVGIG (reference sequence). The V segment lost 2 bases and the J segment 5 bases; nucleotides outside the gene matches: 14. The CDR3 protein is CAWSPKLGTGEGETQYF. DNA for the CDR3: TGTGCCTGGAGTCCAAAACTTGGGACAGGGGAGGGGGAGACCCAGTACTTC.

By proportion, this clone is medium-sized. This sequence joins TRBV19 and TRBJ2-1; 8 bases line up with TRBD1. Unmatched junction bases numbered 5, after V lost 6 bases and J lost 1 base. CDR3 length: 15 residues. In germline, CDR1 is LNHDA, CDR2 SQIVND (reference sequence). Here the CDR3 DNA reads TGTGCCAGTAGAAGGACAGGGCGGTCCTACAATGAGCAGTTCTTC. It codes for CASRRTGRSYNEQFF.

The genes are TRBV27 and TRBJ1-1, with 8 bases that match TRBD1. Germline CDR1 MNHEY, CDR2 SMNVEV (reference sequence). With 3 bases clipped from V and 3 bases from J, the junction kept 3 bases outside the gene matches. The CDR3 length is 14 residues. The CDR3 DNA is TGTGCCAGCAGTTTCAGGGGGCGGTACACTGAAGCTTTCTTT. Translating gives CASSFRGRYTEAFF.

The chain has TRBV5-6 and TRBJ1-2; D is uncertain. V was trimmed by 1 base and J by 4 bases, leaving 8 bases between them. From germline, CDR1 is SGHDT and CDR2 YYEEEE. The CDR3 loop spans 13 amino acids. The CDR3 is CASSLSGFYGYTF. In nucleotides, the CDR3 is TGTGCCAGCAGCTTGTCGGGGTTCTATGGCTACACCTTC.

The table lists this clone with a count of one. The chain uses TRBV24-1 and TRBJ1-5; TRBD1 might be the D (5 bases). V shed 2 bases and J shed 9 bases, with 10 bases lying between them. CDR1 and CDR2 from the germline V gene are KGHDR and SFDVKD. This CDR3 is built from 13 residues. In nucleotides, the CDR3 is TGTGCCACCAGTGATTCTTGGGGGGGGCCCCAGCATTTT. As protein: CATSDSWGGPQHF.

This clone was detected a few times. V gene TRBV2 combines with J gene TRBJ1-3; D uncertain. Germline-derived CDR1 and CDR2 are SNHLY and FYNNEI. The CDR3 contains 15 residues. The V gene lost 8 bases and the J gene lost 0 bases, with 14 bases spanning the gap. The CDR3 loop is CASVVSGYSGNTIYF. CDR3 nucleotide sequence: TGTGCCAGCGTGGTGTCAGGATACTCTGGAAACACCATATATTTT.

The CDR3 here is CASSISPGTGIQETQYF. CDR3 nucleotide sequence: TGTGCCAGCAGCATCTCCCCCGGGACAGGGATTCAAGAGACCCAGTACTTC. The genes are TRBV21-1 and TRBJ2-5; the D call in the table, TRBD1, was not verified against the DNA. TRBV21-1 is deemed a pseudogene. This CDR3 comprises 17 residues.

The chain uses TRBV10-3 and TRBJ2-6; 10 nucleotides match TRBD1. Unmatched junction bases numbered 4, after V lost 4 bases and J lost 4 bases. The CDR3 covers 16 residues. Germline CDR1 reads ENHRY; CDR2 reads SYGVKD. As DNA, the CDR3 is TGTGCCATCAGTGGACAGGGGGCAGACGGGGCCAACGTCCTGACTTTC. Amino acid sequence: CAISGQGADGANVLTF.

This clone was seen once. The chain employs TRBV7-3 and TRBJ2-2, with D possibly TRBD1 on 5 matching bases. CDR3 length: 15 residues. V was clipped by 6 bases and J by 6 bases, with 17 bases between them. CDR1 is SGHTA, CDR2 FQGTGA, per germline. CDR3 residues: CASSRDSSVAGELFF. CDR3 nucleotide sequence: TGTGCCAGCAGTCGAGACAGTTCAGTTGCCGGGGAGCTGTTTTTT.

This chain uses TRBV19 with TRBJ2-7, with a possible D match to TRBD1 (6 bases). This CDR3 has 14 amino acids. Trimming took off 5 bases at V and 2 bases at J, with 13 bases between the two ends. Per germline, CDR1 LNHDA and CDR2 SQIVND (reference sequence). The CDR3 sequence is CASSQGPGPYEQYF. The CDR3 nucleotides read TGTGCCAGTAGTCAGGGGCCAGGTCCCTACGAGCAGTACTTC. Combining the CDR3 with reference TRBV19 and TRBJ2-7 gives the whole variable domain DGGITQSPKYLFRKEGQNVTLSCEQNLNHDAMYWYRQDPGQGLRLIYYSQIVNDFQKGDIAEGYSVSREKKESFPLTVTSAQKNPTAFYLCASSQGPGPYEQYFGPGTRLTVT.

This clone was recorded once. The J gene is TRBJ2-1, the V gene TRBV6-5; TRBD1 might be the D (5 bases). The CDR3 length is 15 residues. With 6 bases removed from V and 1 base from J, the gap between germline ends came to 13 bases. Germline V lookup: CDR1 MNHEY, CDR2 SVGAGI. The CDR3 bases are TGTGCCAGCAGCAACCAGGGATTTTCCTACAATGAGCAGTTCTTC. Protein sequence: CASSNQGFSYNEQFF.

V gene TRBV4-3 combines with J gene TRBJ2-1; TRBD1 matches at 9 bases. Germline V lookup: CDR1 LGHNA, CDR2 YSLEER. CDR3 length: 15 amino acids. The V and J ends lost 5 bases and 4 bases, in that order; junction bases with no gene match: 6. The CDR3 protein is CASSNRTGDYNEQFF. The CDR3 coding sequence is TGCGCCAGCAGCAACAGGACAGGGGATTACAATGAGCAGTTCTTC.

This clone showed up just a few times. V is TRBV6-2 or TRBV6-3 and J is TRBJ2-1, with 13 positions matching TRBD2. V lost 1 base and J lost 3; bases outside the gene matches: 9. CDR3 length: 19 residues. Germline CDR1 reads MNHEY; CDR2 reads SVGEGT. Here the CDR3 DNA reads TGTGCCAGCAGTTACTTCGGACTAGCGGGAGTAGGACTCTACAATGAGCAGTTCTTC. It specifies CASSYFGLAGVGLYNEQFF.

CDR3: CAITRQGSTEAFF. CDR3 coding DNA: TGTGCCATTACACGACAGGGATCCACTGAAGCTTTCTTT. This sequence joins TRBV6-5 and TRBJ1-1, with TRBD1 identical over 7 bases. The CDR3 spans 13 residues. The V gene end was trimmed by 10 bases and the J gene end by 4 bases; junction bases not matched to a gene: 9. Germline CDR1 reads MNHEY; CDR2 reads SVGAGI.

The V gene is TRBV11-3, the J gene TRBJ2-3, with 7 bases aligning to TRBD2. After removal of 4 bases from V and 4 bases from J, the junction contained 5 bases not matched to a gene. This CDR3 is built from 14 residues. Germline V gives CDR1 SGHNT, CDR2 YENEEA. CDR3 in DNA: TGTGCCAGCAGCTCGGCGGGGGTATCAGATACGCAGTATTTT. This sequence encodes CASSSAGVSDTQYF.